This entry concerns a single TCR beta chain. The germline CDR1 and CDR2 sequences are SGHRS and YFSETQ. CDR3 length: 12 amino acids. Trimming cost V 4 bases and J 8 bases, with 10 bases left between them. The record originates from a study of cytomegalovirus exposure and HLA in healthy donors. Across the whole study: The approximately 120 million unique TCR beta sequences, from approximately 170 million T cells, were found by an earlier analysis.

A multiplex PCR was run with 60 Vbeta primers and 13 Jbeta primers. Profiled with immunoSEQ multiplex PCR; TCRdb holds only in-frame clones, not every one. The sample yields about 120,000 clones, 65% to 80% seen once. Source material: PBMCs. V is TRBV5-1 and J is TRBJ2-1; D is ambiguous. The sequence came from a man in his 60s in good health and CMV-seropositive. For the CDR3, the DNA is TGCGCCAGCAGCCAGATAACAGATGAGCAGTTCTTC. It yields the protein CASSQITDEQFF. Full variable domain (remainder filled in from reference TRBV5-1 and TRBJ2-1): KAGVTQTPRYLIKTRGQQVTLSCSPISGHRSVSWYQQTPGQGLQFLFEYFSETQRNKGNFPGRFSGRQFSNSRSEMNVSTLELGDSALYLCASSQITDEQFFGPGTRLTVL.